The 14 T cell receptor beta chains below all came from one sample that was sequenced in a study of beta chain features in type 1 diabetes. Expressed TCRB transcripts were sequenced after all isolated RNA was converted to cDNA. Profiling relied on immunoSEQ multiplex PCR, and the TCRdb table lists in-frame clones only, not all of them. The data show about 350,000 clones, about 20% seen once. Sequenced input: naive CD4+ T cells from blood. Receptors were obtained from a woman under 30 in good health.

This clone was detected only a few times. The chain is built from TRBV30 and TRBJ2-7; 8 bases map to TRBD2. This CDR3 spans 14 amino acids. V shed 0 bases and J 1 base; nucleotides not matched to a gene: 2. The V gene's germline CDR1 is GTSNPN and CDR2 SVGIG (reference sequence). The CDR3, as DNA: TGTGCCTGGAGTGTTAGCGGGGCGTCCTACGAGCAGTACTTC. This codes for CAWSVSGASYEQYF.

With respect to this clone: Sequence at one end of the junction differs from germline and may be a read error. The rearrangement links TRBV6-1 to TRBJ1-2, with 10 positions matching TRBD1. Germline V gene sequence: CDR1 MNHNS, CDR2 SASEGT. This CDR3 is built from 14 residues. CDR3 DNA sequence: TGTGCCAGCAGGCCCGGGACAGGGGAGGACAGGGGAGCCTTC. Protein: CASRPGTGEDRGAF.

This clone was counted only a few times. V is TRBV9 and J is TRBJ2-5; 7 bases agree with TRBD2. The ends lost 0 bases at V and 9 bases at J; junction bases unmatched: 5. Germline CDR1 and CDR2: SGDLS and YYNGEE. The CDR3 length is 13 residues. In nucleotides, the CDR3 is TGTGCCAGCAGCGTAGCCGTGGGGGGGGCCCAGTACTTC. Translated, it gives CASSVAVGGAQYF.

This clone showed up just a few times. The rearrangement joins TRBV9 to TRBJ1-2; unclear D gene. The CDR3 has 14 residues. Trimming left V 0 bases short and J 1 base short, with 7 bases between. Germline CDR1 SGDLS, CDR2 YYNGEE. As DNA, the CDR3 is TGTGCCAGCAGCGTAGAGCCGATTAACTATGGCTACACCTTC. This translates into CASSVEPINYGYTF.

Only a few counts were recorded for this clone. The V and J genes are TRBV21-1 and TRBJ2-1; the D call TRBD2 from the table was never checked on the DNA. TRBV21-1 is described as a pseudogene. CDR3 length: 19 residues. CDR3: CASSKGTPFTYSSYNEQFF. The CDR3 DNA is TGTGCCAGCAGCAAAGGAACTCCCTTTACTTATAGTAGCTACAATGAGCAGTTCTTC.

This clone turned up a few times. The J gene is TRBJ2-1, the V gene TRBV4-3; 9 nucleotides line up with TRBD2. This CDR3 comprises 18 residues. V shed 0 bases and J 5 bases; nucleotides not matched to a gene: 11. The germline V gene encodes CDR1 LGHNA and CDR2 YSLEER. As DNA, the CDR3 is TGCGCCAGCAGCCAAGATCCGCCTGGCGGGGGGGGAAACAATGAGCAGTTCTTC. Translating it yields CASSQDPPGGGGNNEQFF.

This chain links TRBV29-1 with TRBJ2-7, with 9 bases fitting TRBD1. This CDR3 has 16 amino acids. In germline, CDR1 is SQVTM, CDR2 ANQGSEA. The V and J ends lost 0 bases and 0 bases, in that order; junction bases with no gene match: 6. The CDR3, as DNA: TGCAGCGTTGAAGACCGACAGGGGGTTACCTCCTACGAGCAGTACTTC. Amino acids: CSVEDRQGVTSYEQYF.

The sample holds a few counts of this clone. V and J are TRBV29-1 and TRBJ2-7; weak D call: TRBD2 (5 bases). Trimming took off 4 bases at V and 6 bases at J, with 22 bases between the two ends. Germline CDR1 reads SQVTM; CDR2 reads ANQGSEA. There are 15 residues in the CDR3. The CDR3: CSVGGSGPLKGEQYF. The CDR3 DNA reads TGCAGCGTTGGAGGGTCGGGCCCTTTAAAGGGCGAGCAGTACTTC.

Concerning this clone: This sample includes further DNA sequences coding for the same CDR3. The CDR3 region is CASSLGLAVSTDTQYF. The CDR3 DNA follows: TGTGCCAGCAGCCTTGGACTAGCGGTGTCCACAGATACGCAGTATTTT. This chain connects TRBV5-4 to TRBJ2-3, with 10 bases identical to TRBD2. Germline CDR1 reads SGHNT; CDR2 reads YYREEE (reference sequence). V gave up 4 bases and J gave up 2 bases; unmatched junction bases: 7. The CDR3 is 16 amino acids.

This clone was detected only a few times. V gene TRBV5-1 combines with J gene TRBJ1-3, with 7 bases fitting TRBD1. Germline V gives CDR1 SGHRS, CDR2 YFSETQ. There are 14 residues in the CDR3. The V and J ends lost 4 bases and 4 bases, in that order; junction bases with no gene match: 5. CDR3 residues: CASSVDRSGNTIYF. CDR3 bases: TGCGCCAGCAGCGTGGACAGGTCCGGAAACACCATATATTTT.

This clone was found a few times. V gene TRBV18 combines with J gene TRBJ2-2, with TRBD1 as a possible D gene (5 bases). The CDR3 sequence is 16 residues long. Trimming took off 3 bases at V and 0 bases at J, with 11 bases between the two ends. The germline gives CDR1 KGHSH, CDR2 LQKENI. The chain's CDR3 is CASSPSTGPNTGELFF. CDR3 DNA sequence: TGTGCCAGCTCACCCAGCACAGGTCCGAACACCGGGGAGCTGTTTTTT.

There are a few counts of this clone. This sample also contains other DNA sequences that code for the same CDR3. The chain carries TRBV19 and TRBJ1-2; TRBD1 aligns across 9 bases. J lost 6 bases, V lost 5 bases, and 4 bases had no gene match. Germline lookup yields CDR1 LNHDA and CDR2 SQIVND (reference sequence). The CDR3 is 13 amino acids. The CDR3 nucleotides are TGTGCCAGTAGTGCGCGGGACAGGGATGGCTACACCTTC. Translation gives CASSARDRDGYTF.

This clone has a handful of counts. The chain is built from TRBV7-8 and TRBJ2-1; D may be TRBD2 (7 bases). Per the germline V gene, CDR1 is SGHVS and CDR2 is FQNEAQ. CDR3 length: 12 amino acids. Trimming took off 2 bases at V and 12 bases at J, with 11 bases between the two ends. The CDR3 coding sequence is TGTGCCAGCAGCTTAATGAGGGGGGGGCAGTTCTTC. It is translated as CASSLMRGGQFF.

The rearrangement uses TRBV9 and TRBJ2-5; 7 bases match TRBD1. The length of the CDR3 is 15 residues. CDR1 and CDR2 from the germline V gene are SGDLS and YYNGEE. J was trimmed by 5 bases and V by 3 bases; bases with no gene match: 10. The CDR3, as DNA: TGTGCCAGCAGCGAGAGCCCACAGGGGCGGGAGACCCAGTACTTC. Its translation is CASSESPQGRETQYF.